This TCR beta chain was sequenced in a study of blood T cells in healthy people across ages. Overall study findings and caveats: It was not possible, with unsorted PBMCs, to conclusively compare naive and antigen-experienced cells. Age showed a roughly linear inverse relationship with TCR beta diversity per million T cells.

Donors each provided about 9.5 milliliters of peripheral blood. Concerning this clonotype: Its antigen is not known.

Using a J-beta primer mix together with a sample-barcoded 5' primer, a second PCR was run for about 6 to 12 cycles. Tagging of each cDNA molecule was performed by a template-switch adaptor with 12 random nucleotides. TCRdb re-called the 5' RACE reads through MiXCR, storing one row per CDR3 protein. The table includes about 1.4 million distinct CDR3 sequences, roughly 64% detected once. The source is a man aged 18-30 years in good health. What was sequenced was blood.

Written as DNA, the CDR3 is TGTGCCAGCAGAACACAGGGGTTCCCGAACTACGAGCAGTACTTC. Its protein product is CASRTQGFPNYEQYF. The chain combines TRBV27 with TRBJ2-4; 7 bases map to TRBD1. Judging by the DNA end, TRBJ2-7 fits better; the J call may be wrong. This CDR3 contains 15 residues. Germline V lookup: CDR1 MNHEY, CDR2 SMNVEV (reference sequence).